This T cell receptor beta chain was identified in a study of T-cell memory formation after mild COVID-19. Study observations and caveats: Second-wave clones reaching peak frequency on day 37 lacked confirmed SARS-CoV-2 specificity. Pre-infection memory already had some responding clones, implying cross-reactive memory joined. Clones shrinking from day 15 to 85 showed even CD4/CD8 mixes; later expanders tilted CD4+. Chiefly within CM and EM were the contracting CD4+ clones; CD8+ ones were within EMRA.

Via MiXCR, TCRdb re-called the 5' RACE reads, giving one row per CDR3 protein. The sample contains some 450,000 distinct CDR3 sequences, about 19% of which appear only once. Comments on this clonotype: Antigen: not known. The junction shows a germline mismatch at one end, possibly a read error.

CDR3 size: 13 residues. Germline V lookup: CDR1 MNHEY, CDR2 SMNVEV (reference sequence). The chain joins TRBV27 to TRBJ1-2; no firm D call. Sequences were obtained from PBMCs or a T cell subset sorted from them (not recorded which). The source of this sequence is an adult woman who had mild COVID-19 (a few samples of this study predate the infection). Cell type and time point are not known. The chain's CDR3 is CASSISGGGGYTF. Here the CDR3 DNA reads TGTGCCAGCAGTATATCGGGAGGTGGCGGCTACACCTTC.